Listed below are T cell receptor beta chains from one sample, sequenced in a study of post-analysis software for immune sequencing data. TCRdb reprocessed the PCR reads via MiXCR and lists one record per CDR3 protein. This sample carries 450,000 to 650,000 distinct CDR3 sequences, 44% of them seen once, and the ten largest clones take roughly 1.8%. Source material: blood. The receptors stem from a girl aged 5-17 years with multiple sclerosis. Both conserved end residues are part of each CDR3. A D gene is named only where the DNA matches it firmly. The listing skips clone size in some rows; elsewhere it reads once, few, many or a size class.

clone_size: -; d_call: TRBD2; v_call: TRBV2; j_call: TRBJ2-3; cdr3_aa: CASRLTSGGADTQYF; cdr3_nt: TGTGCCAGCAGGCTGACTAGCGGGGGGGCAGATACGCAGTATTTT
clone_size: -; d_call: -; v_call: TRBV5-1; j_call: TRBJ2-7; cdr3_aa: CASSLAGTNYEQYF; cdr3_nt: TGCGCCAGCAGCTTGGCTGGGACAAACTACGAGCAGTACTTC
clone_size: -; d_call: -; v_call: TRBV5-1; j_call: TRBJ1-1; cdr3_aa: CASRLGAVEPYTEAFF; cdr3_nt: TGCGCCAGCAGGCTCGGGGCAGTTGAGCCCTACACTGAAGCTTTCTTT
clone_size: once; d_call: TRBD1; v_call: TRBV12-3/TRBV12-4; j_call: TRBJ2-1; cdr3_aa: CASSSRQGAGLEQFF; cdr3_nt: TGTGCCAGCAGTTCGAGACAGGGGGCGGGTCTGGAGCAGTTCTTC
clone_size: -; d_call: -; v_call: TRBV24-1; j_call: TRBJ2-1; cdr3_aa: CATSSLSYNEQFF; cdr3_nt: TGTGCCACCAGTTCCCTCTCCTACAATGAGCAGTTCTTC
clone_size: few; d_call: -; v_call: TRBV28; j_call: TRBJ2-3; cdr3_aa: CASMVPAGHTQYF; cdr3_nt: TGTGCCAGCATGGTCCCGGCGGGGCATACGCAGTATTTT
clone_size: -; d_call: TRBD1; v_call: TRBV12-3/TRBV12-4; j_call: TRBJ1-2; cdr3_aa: CASSHTFGTANYGYTF; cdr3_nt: TGTGCCAGCAGCCATACTTTTGGGACAGCTAACTATGGCTACACCTTC
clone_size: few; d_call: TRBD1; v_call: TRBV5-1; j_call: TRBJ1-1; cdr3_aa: CASSSGQGQIVNTEAFF; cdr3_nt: TGCGCCAGCAGCTCCGGACAGGGCCAGATCGTGAACACTGAAGCTTTCTTT
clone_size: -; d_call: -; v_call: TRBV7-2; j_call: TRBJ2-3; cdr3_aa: CASSLFSTSSTDTQYF; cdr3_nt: TGTGCCAGCAGCTTGTTCAGCACGTCTAGCACAGATACGCAGTATTTT
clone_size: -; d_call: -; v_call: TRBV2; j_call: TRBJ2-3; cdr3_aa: CASSELGLADTQYF; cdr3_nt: TGTGCCAGCAGTGAACTGGGTTTGGCAGATACGCAGTATTTT
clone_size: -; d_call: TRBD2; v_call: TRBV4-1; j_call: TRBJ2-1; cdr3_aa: CASSQGLLQRENDEQFF; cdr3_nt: TGCGCCAGCAGCCAAGGCCTTCTGCAGCGGGAGAATGATGAGCAGTTCTTC
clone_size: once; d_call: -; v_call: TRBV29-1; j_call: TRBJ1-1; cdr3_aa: CSVEGLRNTEAFF; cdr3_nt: TGCAGCGTTGAAGGGTTGCGGAACACTGAAGCTTTCTTT
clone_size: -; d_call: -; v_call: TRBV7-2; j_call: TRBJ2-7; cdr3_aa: CAGSPDRFPGEQYF; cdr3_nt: TGTGCCGGCAGCCCCGACAGGTTCCCGGGCGAGCAGTACTTC
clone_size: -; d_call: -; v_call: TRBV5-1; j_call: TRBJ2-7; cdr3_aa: CASSLAPPTGGEYEQYF; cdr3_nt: TGCGCCAGCAGCTTGGCCCCCCCCACGGGGGGCGAGTACGAGCAGTACTTC
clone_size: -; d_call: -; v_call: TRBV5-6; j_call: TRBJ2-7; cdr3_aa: CASSLRSEQYF; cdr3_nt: TGTGCCAGCAGCTTGCGGAGCGAGCAGTACTTC
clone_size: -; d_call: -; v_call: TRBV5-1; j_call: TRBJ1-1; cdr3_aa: CASRGVMNTEAFF; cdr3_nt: TGCGCCAGCAGAGGGGTTATGAACACTGAAGCTTTCTTT
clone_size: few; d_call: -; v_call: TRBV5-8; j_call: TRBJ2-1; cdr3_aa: CASSSWRASEQFF; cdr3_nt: TGTGCCAGCAGCTCCTGGAGGGCCTCTGAGCAGTTCTTC
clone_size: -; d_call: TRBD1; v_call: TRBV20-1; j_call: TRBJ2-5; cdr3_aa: CSASAARTGSPQYF; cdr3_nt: TGCAGTGCTAGTGCCGCCCGGACAGGGTCCCCGCAGTACTTC
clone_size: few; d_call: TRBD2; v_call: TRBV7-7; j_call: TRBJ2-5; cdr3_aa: CASSLALREEETQYF; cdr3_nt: TGTGCTAGCAGCTTAGCGTTGCGGGAGGAAGAGACCCAGTACTTC
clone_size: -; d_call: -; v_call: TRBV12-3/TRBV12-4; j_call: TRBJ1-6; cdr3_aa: CASSDQGNSPLHF; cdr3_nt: TGTGCCAGCAGTGACCAAGGGAATTCACCCCTCCACTTT
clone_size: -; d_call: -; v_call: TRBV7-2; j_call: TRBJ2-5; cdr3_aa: CASSLEAPQKETQYF; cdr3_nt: TGTGCCAGCAGCTTAGAAGCCCCCCAAAAAGAGACCCAGTACTTC
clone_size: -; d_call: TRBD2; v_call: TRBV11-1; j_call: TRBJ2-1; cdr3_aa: CASSALAGGGHEQFF; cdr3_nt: TGTGCCAGCAGCGCCCTAGCGGGAGGTGGCCATGAGCAGTTCTTC
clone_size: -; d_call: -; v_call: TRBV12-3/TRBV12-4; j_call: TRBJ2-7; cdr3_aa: CASSLNRREDEQYF; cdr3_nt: TGTGCCAGCAGTTTAAACAGGAGAGAGGACGAGCAGTACTTC
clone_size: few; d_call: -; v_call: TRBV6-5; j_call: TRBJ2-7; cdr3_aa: CASSPRELPTYEQYF; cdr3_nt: TGTGCCAGCAGTCCCCGGGAACTACCAACCTACGAGCAGTACTTC
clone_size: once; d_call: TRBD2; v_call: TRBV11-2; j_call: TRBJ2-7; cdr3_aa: CASSLGRTSDYEQYF; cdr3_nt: TGTGCCAGCAGCTTAGGTCGGACTAGCGACTACGAGCAGTACTTC
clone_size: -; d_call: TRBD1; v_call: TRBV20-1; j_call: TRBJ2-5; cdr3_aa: CSAESVTGTGTEQYF; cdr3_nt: TGCAGTGCTGAAAGCGTAACCGGGACAGGGACGGAGCAGTACTTC
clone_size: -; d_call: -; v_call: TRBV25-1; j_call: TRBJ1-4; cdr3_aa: CASSEGTRKGEKLFF; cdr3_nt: TGTGCCAGCAGTGAGGGGACACGGAAGGGAGAAAAACTGTTTTTT
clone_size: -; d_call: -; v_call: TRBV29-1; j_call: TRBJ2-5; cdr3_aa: CSVPGQTQETQYF; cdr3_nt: TGCAGCGTTCCTGGACAGACTCAAGAGACCCAGTACTTC
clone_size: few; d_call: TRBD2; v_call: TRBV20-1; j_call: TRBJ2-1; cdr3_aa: CSATGTSGLAYNEQFF; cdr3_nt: TGCAGTGCTACGGGGACTAGCGGGTTGGCCTACAATGAGCAGTTCTTC
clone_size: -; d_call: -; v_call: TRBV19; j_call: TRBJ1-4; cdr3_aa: CASSQNTGFNEKLFF; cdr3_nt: TGTGCCAGTAGCCAAAATACAGGGTTTAATGAAAAACTGTTTTTT
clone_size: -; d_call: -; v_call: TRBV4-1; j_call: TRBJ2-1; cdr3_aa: CASSQPPKGGQQFF; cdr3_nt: TGCGCCAGCAGCCAACCCCCGAAAGGGGGTCAGCAGTTCTTC
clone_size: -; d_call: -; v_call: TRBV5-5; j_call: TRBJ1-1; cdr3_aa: CASSLGPGVQTEAFF; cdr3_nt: TGTGCCAGCAGCTTGGGTCCGGGGGTACAGACTGAAGCTTTCTTT
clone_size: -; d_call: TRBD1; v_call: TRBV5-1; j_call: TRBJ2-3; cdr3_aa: CASLMGQGTDTQYF; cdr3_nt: TGCGCCAGCCTTATGGGACAGGGCACAGATACGCAGTATTTT
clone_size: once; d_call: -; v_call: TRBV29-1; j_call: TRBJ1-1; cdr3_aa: CSVVGQNTEAFF; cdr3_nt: TGCAGCGTTGTAGGGCAGAACACTGAAGCTTTCTTT
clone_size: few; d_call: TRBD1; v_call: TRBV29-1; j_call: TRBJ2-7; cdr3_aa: CSVGQGVVYEQYF; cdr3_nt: TGCAGCGTGGGACAGGGGGTTGTCTACGAGCAGTACTTC
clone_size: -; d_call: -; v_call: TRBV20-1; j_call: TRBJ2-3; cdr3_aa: CSAQLEGTDTQYF; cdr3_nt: TGCAGTGCTCAACTAGAGGGCACAGATACGCAGTATTTT
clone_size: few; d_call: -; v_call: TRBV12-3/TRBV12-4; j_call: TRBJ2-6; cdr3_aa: CASSLFGNSGANVLTF; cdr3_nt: TGTGCCAGCAGTTTGTTCGGGAACTCTGGGGCCAACGTCCTGACTTTC
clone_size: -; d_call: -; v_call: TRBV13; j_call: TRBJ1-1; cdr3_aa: CASSFRAVNTEAFF; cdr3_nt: TGTGCCAGCAGTTTTAGGGCAGTCAACACTGAAGCTTTCTTT
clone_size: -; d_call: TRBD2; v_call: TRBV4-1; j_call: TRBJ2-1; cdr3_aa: CASSQEGTSGADNEQFF; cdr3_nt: TGCGCCAGCAGCCAAGAAGGGACTAGCGGAGCGGACAATGAGCAGTTCTTC
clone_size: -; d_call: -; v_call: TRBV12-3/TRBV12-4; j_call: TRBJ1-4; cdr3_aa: CASTQSSLQKLFF; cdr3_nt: TGTGCCAGCACCCAGTCTAGTCTCCAAAAACTGTTTTTT
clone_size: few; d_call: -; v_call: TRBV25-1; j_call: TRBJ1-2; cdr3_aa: CASSEFGGNYGYTF; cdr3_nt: TGTGCCAGCAGTGAATTCGGAGGGAACTATGGCTACACCTTC
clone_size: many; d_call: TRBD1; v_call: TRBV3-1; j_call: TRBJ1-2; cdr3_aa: CASSQDRGRVRYTF; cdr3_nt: TGTGCCAGCAGCCAAGACAGGGGGCGGGTTCGCTACACCTTC
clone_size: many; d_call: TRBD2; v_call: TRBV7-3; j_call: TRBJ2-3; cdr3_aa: CASSAPGASGVVDTQYF; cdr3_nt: TGTGCCAGCAGCGCCCCAGGGGCTAGCGGGGTGGTAGATACGCAGTATTTT
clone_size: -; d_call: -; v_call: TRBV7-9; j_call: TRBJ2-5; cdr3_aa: CASSHDRQESQYF; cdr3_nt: TGTGCCAGCAGCCACGACAGACAAGAGTCCCAGTACTTC
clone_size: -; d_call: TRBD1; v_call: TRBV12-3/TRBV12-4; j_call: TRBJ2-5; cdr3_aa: CASSWGQRETQYF; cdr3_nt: TGTGCCAGCAGTTGGGGACAGCGGGAGACCCAGTACTTC
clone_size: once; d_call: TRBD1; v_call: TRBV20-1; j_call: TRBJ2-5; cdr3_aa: CSASDRGRETQYF; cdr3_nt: TGCAGTGCTTCGGACAGGGGGCGTGAGACCCAGTACTTC
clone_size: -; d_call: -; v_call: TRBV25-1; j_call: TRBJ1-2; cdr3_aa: CASSWFYGYTF; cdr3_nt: TGTGCCAGCTCCTGGTTCTATGGCTACACCTTC
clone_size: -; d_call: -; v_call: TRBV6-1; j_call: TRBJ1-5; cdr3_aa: CASSEDPGGTVTQPQHF; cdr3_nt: TGTGCCAGCAGTGAAGACCCTGGAGGGACGGTCACTCAGCCCCAGCATTTT
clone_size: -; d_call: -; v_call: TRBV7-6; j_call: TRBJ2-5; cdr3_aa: CAGSLVSETQYF; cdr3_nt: TGTGCCGGCAGCTTAGTTAGTGAGACCCAGTACTTC
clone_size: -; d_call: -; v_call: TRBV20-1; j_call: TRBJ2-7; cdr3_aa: CSARRTGYLSYEQYF; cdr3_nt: TGCAGTGCTCGCCGGACGGGGTACCTCTCCTACGAGCAGTACTTC
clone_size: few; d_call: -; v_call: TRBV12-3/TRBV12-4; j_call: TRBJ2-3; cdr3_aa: CASSPTQTQYF; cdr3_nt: TGTGCCAGCAGTCCCACTCAGACGCAGTATTTT
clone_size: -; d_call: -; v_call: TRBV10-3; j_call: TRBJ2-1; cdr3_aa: CAISERWFSYNEQFF; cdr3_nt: TGTGCCATCAGTGAGAGGTGGTTCTCCTACAATGAGCAGTTCTTC
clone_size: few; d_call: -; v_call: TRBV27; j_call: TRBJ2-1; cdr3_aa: CASSPQGFEQFF; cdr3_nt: TGTGCCAGCAGTCCCCAGGGGTTCGAGCAGTTCTTC
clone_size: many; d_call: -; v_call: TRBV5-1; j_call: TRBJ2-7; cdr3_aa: CASSLRGDEQYF; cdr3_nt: TGTGCCAGCAGTCTAAGGGGGGACGAGCAGTACTTC
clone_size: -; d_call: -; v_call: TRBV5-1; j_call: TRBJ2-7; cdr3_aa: CASSTGSGAPEQYF; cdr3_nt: TGCGCCAGCAGCACCGGGTCGGGGGCGCCCGAGCAGTACTTC
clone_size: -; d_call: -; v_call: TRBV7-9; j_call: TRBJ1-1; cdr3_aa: CASSLDTGEAFF; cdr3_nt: TGTGCCAGCAGCTTAGATACTGGAGAAGCTTTCTTT
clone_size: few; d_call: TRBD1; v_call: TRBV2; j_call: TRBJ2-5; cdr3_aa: CASSGGQEETQYF; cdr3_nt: TGTGCCAGCAGTGGGGGACAGGAAGAGACCCAGTACTTC
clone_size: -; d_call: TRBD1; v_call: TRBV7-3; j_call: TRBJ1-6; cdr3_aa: CASSLSRDRGPLLNSPLHF; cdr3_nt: TGTGCCAGCAGTCTCTCCCGGGACAGGGGTCCTCTACTTAATTCACCCCTCCACTTT
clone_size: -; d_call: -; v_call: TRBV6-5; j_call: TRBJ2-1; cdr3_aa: CASSLKGVYNEQFF; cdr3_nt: TGTGCCAGCAGTCTGAAGGGGGTATACAATGAGCAGTTCTTC
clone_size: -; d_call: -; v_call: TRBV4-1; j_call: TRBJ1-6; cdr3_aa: CASSQPGTSNSPLHF; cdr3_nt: TGCGCCAGCAGCCAGCCGGGCACCTCTAATTCACCCCTCCACTTT